These 21 T cell receptor beta chains share one sample of origin, sequenced in a study of Ad26.COV2.S vaccination and SARS-CoV-2 variants. Treatment reported: roughly 20 received Ad26.COV2.S at low or high dose, single or two shots; a few received placebo; per-sample allocation not given. The study sampled participants on day 63 after the first vaccine or placebo injection. Here immunoSEQ multiplex PCR was the method, and the copy in TCRdb shows in-frame clones only, minus some. The sample lists about 390,000 clones, about 90% seen once, with about 1.7% in the top ten. Material: peripheral blood, obtained in a trial of Ad26.COV2.S vaccine versus placebo. These receptor sequences come from a person between 18 and 60 years old who received the Ad26.COV2.S COVID-19 vaccine or a placebo.

J is TRBJ2-3 and V is TRBV7-2; 9 nucleotides align to TRBD2. CDR1 is SGHTA and CDR2 is FQGNSA in the germline V gene. V shed 4 bases, J shed 4 bases, and the junction held 9 bases outside the gene matches. The CDR3 is 16 amino acids. The CDR3 nucleotides read TGTGCCAGCAGCTCCTCTAGCGGGGTCGTGGCAGATACGCAGTATTTT. Translated, it gives CASSSSSGVVADTQYF. Combining the CDR3 with reference TRBV7-2 and TRBJ2-3 gives the whole variable domain GAGVSQSPSNKVTEKGKDVELRCDPISGHTALYWYRQSLGQGLEFLIYFQGNSAPDKSGLPSDRFSAERTGGSVSTLTIQRTQQEDSAVYLCASSSSSGVVADTQYFGPGTRLTVL.

J is TRBJ1-4 and V is TRBV19; maybe TRBD1 (5 bases). Germline V gene lookup returns CDR1 LNHDA and CDR2 SQIVND (reference sequence). The CDR3 is 15 residues long. V was trimmed by 5 bases and J by 1 base, leaving 11 bases between them. The CDR3 region is CASSHQGLTNEKLFF. The DNA for the CDR3 is TGTGCCAGTAGTCACCAGGGATTAACTAATGAAAAACTGTTTTTT.

The chain has TRBV18 and TRBJ2-7, with D unresolved. Germline V gene lookup returns CDR1 KGHSH and CDR2 LQKENI. The germline V and J ends were trimmed by 4 bases and 2 bases, with 15 bases remaining between them. The CDR3 is 15 residues long. The CDR3 DNA follows: TGTGCCAGCTCACAATCAAGGCAGCAGACCTACGAGCAGTACTTC. It specifies CASSQSRQQTYEQYF.

The rearrangement links TRBV6-5 to TRBJ2-5; 11 bases fit TRBD1. CDR3 size: 16 residues. The germline V gene has CDR1 MNHEY and CDR2 SVGAGI. J was trimmed by 4 bases and V by 0 bases; bases with no gene match: 4. DNA of the CDR3: TGTGCCAGCAGTTACTCTATCGGGACAGGGGGAGAGACCCAGTACTTC. Amino acid sequence: CASSYSIGTGGETQYF.

The rearrangement joins TRBV20-1 to TRBJ1-6; D gene uncertain. The germline CDR1 and CDR2 sequences are DFQATT and SNEGSKA (reference sequence). The CDR3 runs 13 residues. V was cut by 3 bases and J by 7 bases, with 10 bases left in between. The CDR3 loop is CSASYTANSPLHF. The CDR3 coding sequence is TGCAGTGCTAGTTATACTGCGAATTCACCCCTCCACTTT.

CDR3 sequence reads: CASRDGASTEAFF. The CDR3 DNA follows: TGTGCCAGCAGGGATGGGGCTAGCACTGAAGCTTTCTTT. The genes are TRBV7-8 and TRBJ1-1; maybe TRBD1 (5 bases). The V gene's germline CDR1 is SGHVS and CDR2 FQNEAQ. CDR3 length: 13 residues. V dropped 6 bases and J dropped 4 bases, with 12 bases sitting between them.

This chain links TRBV19 with TRBJ1-2, with D perhaps TRBD1 (6 bases). Trimming took 6 bases from V and 3 from J, leaving 11 bases between them. The CDR3 spans 13 residues. CDR1 is LNHDA, CDR2 SQIVND, per germline (reference sequence). The CDR3 is CASSVTGYYGYTF. The CDR3 DNA is TGTGCCAGTAGCGTCACAGGGTACTATGGCTACACCTTC.

The V gene is TRBV10-2, the J gene TRBJ2-7, with TRBD2 matching 15 bases. The CDR3 is 16 residues long. Per the germline V gene, CDR1 is WSHSY and CDR2 is SAAADI. J lost 6 bases, V lost 7 bases, and 10 bases had no gene match. The CDR3 DNA reads TGCGCCAGCACTCCGGGACTAGCGGGGGGCCTCGGCGAGCAGTACTTC. Encoded protein: CASTPGLAGGLGEQYF.

The chain employs TRBV24-1 and TRBJ2-7; 8 bases are a match to TRBD1. CDR1 and CDR2 (germline): KGHDR, SFDVKD. The CDR3 runs to 13 residues. Trimming took 10 bases from V and 6 from J; bases not matched to a gene: 10. As DNA, the CDR3 is TGTGCCACAGGACAGGGTGCGTTATCCGAGCAGTACTTC. The encoded protein is CATGQGALSEQYF.

The chain is built from TRBV5-1 and TRBJ1-6, with D uncertain. V was cut by 3 bases and J by 0 bases, with 7 bases left in between. This CDR3 spans 15 amino acids. CDR1 is SGHRS and CDR2 is YFSETQ in the germline V gene. This CDR3 is CASSSPGSYNSPLHF. CDR3 DNA sequence: TGCGCCAGCAGCTCCCCGGGCTCCTATAATTCACCCCTCCACTTT.

The J gene is TRBJ1-4, the V gene TRBV7-9; TRBD1 is a possible D gene (5 bases). The CDR3 loop spans 17 amino acids. Trimming took 7 bases from V and 2 from J, leaving 20 bases between them. Germline CDR1 SEHNR, CDR2 FQNEAQ (reference sequence). CDR3 loop: CASTLKGSRETNEKLFF. CDR3 in DNA: TGTGCCAGCACCCTCAAGGGGTCAAGGGAGACTAATGAAAAACTGTTTTTT.

The chain links TRBV10-1 to TRBJ2-7, with no clear D. Germline assignment: CDR1 WNHNN and CDR2 SYGVQD (reference sequence). The V end was cut by 3 bases, the J end by 0 bases, with 15 bases between. The CDR3 covers 16 residues. The CDR3 DNA sequence: TGCGCCAGCAGTGATGGCATTAAAAAAAGCTCCTACGAGCAGTACTTC. Protein sequence: CASSDGIKKSSYEQYF.

This chain uses TRBV5-4 with TRBJ1-2; D may be TRBD1 (6 bases). V lost 4 bases and J 4 bases, leaving 11 bases between the germline ends. Germline loops: CDR1 SGHNT, CDR2 YYREEE (reference sequence). The CDR3 is made up of 13 amino acids. The CDR3: CASSGGSIYGYTF. The CDR3 DNA reads TGTGCCAGCAGCGGGGGCAGCATCTATGGCTACACCTTC.

In DNA, the CDR3 is TGTGCCAGCAGGTCCGGGGGACCCTACGAGCAGTACTTC. Protein: CASRSGGPYEQYF. The chain is built from TRBV28 and TRBJ2-7; possible D gene TRBD2, 6 bases. Germline loops: CDR1 MDHEN, CDR2 SYDVKM. V was shortened by 6 bases and J by 2 bases, with 11 bases between the two germline ends. The CDR3 spans 13 residues.

The chain combines TRBV27 with TRBJ2-1; TRBD1 is a possible D gene (6 bases). With 2 bases removed from V and 4 bases from J, the gap between germline ends came to 6 bases. This CDR3 has 13 amino acids. Germline V CDR1 and CDR2: MNHEY, SMNVEV (reference sequence). The CDR3 DNA follows: TGTGCCAGCAGTTTAACAGGGTACAATGAGCAGTTCTTC. Translated, it gives CASSLTGYNEQFF.

This sequence joins TRBV11-2 and TRBJ2-5, with 7 bases matching TRBD1. This CDR3 is built from 15 residues. Germline V gene lookup returns CDR1 SGHAT and CDR2 FQNNGV. V lost 6 bases, J lost 2 bases, and 9 bases stayed unmatched. The CDR3 sequence is CASSLQGVVQETQYF. CDR3 nucleotide sequence: TGTGCCAGCAGTCTCCAGGGGGTCGTGCAAGAGACCCAGTACTTC. The complete variable domain, with remaining parts taken from reference TRBV11-2 and TRBJ2-5, reads EAGVAQSPRYKIIEKRQSVAFWCNPISGHATLYWYQQILGQGPKLLIQFQNNGVVDDSQLPKDRFSAERLKGVDSTLKIQPAKLEDSAVYLCASSLQGVVQETQYFGPGTRLLVL.

This chain links TRBV28 with TRBJ1-5, with TRBD1 as a possible D gene (6 bases). V was clipped by 2 bases and J by 5 bases, with 10 bases between them. Germline loops: CDR1 MDHEN, CDR2 SYDVKM. CDR3 length: 14 residues. The CDR3 DNA sequence: TGTGCCAGCAGTTTACCGCAGGGGCATCAGCCCCAGCATTTT. This codes for CASSLPQGHQPQHF.

In this sample, this clone turned up once. DNA for the CDR3: TGCGCCAGCAGCACCCGACAGGGACCCTACGAGCAGTACTTC. It specifies CASSTRQGPYEQYF. This chain links TRBV4-3 with TRBJ2-7; the match to TRBD1 covers 7 bases. V shed 5 bases and J 2 bases; nucleotides not matched to a gene: 6. The CDR3 extends over 14 amino acids. Germline assignment: CDR1 LGHNA and CDR2 YSLEER.

As to this clone: This sample includes further DNA sequences coding for the same CDR3. The gene calls are TRBV6-2 or TRBV6-3 and TRBJ2-7, with TRBD1 matching over 9 bases. Germline assignment: CDR1 MNHEY and CDR2 SVGEGT. The trim removed 4 bases at V and 2 bases at J, leaving 0 bases unmatched. The length of the CDR3 is 13 residues. DNA for the CDR3: TGTGCCAGCAGTTGGGACAGGGCCTACGAGCAGTACTTC. It specifies CASSWDRAYEQYF.

The V and J genes are TRBV10-3 and TRBJ1-1; D is possibly TRBD1 (5 bases). The V end lost 9 bases, the J end lost 0 bases, and 14 bases lay between the germline ends. Per the germline V gene, CDR1 is ENHRY and CDR2 is SYGVKD. The CDR3 has 14 residues. The CDR3 reads CAITPGPMNTEAFF. CDR3 DNA sequence: TGTGCCATTACCCCGGGACCGATGAACACTGAAGCTTTCTTT.

V gene TRBV5-1 combines with J gene TRBJ1-1; D is undetermined. This CDR3 is 13 amino acids long. V shed 0 bases and J shed 4 bases, with 7 bases lying between them. CDR1 is SGHRS, CDR2 YFSETQ, per germline. CDR3 DNA: TGCGCCAGCAGCTTGGTTGCGGGCACTGAAGCTTTCTTT. It yields the protein CASSLVAGTEAFF.